This is a list of T cell receptor beta chains from one sample in a study of regulatory T cells in long-lasting Graves disease. TCRdb fed the multiplex PCR reads into MiXCR, producing one record per CDR3 protein. The data show a few hundred thousand distinct CDR3 sequences, roughly a quarter seen once. The sequencing used peripheral blood mononuclear cells (PBMCs), collected when the disease was refractory, from a patient treated with antithyroid drugs. These receptors were collected from a female donor with Graves disease. Both conserved end residues are part of each CDR3. A D gene is named only where the DNA matches it firmly. Some rows mark clone size as missing; the rest say once, few, many or name a class of expanded clone.

j_gene,d_gene,abundance,v_gene,CDR3nt,CDR3aa
TRBJ2-1,TRBD1,.,TRBV20-1,TGCAGTGCGCCCGATTCCGGGACAGCCTACAATGAGCAGTTCTTC,CSAPDSGTAYNEQFF
TRBJ1-1,.,few,TRBV20-1,TGCAGTGCTAGCGTTGGGTTGAACACTGAAGCTTTCTTT,CSASVGLNTEAFF
TRBJ1-2,TRBD1,many,TRBV29-1,TGCAGCGTAACAACCACAGACGTTTTTACAGGGGGCGCGGGTTATGGCTACACCTTC,CSVTTTDVFTGGAGYGYTF
TRBJ1-2,TRBD1,few,TRBV14,TGTGCCAGCAGCCAAGAAGGACAGGGGGCTCGGGGCTACACCTTC,CASSQEGQGARGYTF
TRBJ1-6,.,many,TRBV28,TGTGCCAGCAGTTTGAGACCAGATTCACCCCTCCACTTT,CASSLRPDSPLHF
TRBJ1-1,.,many,TRBV7-8,TGTGCCAGCAGCTATAAGTTGAACACTGAAGCTTTCTTT,CASSYKLNTEAFF
TRBJ2-7,TRBD1,many,TRBV5-1,TGTGCCAGCAGCTCCGGTCCGGGACAGGGGATTTACGAGCAGTACTTC,CASSSGPGQGIYEQYF
TRBJ2-7,.,.,TRBV20-1,TGCAGTGCTACCCCCGGGGGATACGAGCAGTACTTC,CSATPGGYEQYF
TRBJ1-1,.,.,TRBV7-2,TGTGCCAGCAGCTTACCCATCATATGGGCGTCCACTGAAGCTTTCTTT,CASSLPIIWASTEAFF
TRBJ2-7,TRBD1,few,TRBV5-1,TGTGCCAGCAGTCGACAGGGCCACGAGCAGTACTTC,CASSRQGHEQYF
TRBJ2-7,TRBD2,many,TRBV20-1,TGCAGTGCTAGAGATCATAGGACTAGCCCCTCCGGGGAGCAGTACTTC,CSARDHRTSPSGEQYF
TRBJ2-7,TRBD2,many,TRBV28,TGTGCCAGCAGTTTCGAGGGAGGGCCGCGGGAGCAGTACTTC,CASSFEGGPREQYF
TRBJ1-1,TRBD1,.,TRBV27,TGTGCCAGCAGCCCCAGGACAGGGAGGATGGTGAACACTGAAGCTTTCTTT,CASSPRTGRMVNTEAFF
TRBJ1-1,.,.,TRBV19,TGTGCCAGTTGGGACGGCTGGAGAGCTTTCTTT,CASWDGWRAFF
TRBJ1-1,.,.,TRBV30,TGTGCCTGGAAAAAGTCGGGCAACACTGAAGCTTTCTTT,CAWKKSGNTEAFF
TRBJ2-3,TRBD2,.,TRBV15,TGTGCCACCAGCGGACGCCCGACTAGCGGGAGGACAGATACGCAGTATTTT,CATSGRPTSGRTDTQYF
TRBJ2-2,TRBD2,.,TRBV5-1,TGCGCCAGCAGCTTGGACCGGGGGCTAGCGGGATACACCGGGGAGCTGTTTTTT,CASSLDRGLAGYTGELFF
TRBJ2-7,TRBD1,many,TRBV2,TGTGCCAGCAGTTCCGGGGACAGGGTCTCCTACGAGCAGTACTTC,CASSSGDRVSYEQYF
TRBJ2-7,.,.,TRBV20-1,TGCAGTGCTTACCATACGGCAGGGGCGACTTTGGAGCAGTACTTC,CSAYHTAGATLEQYF
TRBJ2-7,TRBD2,few,TRBV24-1,TGTGCCACCAGTCTGGGGGCTAGCGGGAGCTACGAGCAGTACTTC,CATSLGASGSYEQYF
TRBJ2-5,.,hyperexpanded,TRBV15,TGTGCCACCAGCAGAGATGAATCGAAGACCCAGTACTTC,CATSRDESKTQYF
TRBJ2-3,TRBD1,.,TRBV7-9,TGTGCCAGCAGCTCCCACAGGGGGCTCGCAGATACGCAGTATTTT,CASSSHRGLADTQYF
TRBJ1-2,.,few,TRBV19,TGTGCCAGTAGTTCCCCGGCCGGCTATGGCTACACCTTC,CASSSPAGYGYTF
TRBJ2-2,TRBD2,.,TRBV19,TGTGCCAGTAGTACGTCGGGGACTAGCGGGATGGGAACCGGGGAGCTGTTTTTT,CASSTSGTSGMGTGELFF
TRBJ2-7,.,.,TRBV5-1,TGCGCCAGCAGCTTGAACACGCGTTTTTACGAGCAGTACTTC,CASSLNTRFYEQYF
TRBJ2-7,.,many,TRBV29-1,TGCAGCGTGACAAATTGGCTGGGACGGTACGAGCAGTACTTC,CSVTNWLGRYEQYF
TRBJ1-4,.,few,TRBV6-5,TGTGCCAGCAGTTTAGTTACAGTAGGCAGGTATTCCGAGTCTACTAATGAAAAACTGTTTTTT,CASSLVTVGRYSESTNEKLFF
TRBJ2-7,TRBD2,many,TRBV10-1,TGCGCCAGCAGCCTATCGGGGGACTACGACTACGAGCAGTACTTC,CASSLSGDYDYEQYF
TRBJ2-1,TRBD2,.,TRBV6-5,TGTGCCAGCAGTTACGTCCCTAGCGGGAGCCAGTTCTTC,CASSYVPSGSQFF
TRBJ1-2,TRBD1,many,TRBV11-3,TGTGCCAGCAGCGACGGGGACAGGTCGGATGGCTACACCTTC,CASSDGDRSDGYTF
TRBJ2-7,.,many,TRBV5-1,TGCGCCAGCAGCACGGAGCGGGCTCCCTCCTACGAGCAGTACTTC,CASSTERAPSYEQYF
TRBJ1-2,.,many,TRBV2,TGTGCCAGCAGTGACGAGGGAAGGCATGGCTACACCTTC,CASSDEGRHGYTF
TRBJ2-1,TRBD1,few,TRBV29-1,TGCAGCGTTGAGCCGGGACAGAGCTCCTACAATGAGCAGTTCTTC,CSVEPGQSSYNEQFF
TRBJ2-1,.,.,TRBV29-1,TGCAGCGTTGAAAGTGGGATTTCCTTGAATGAGCAGTTCTTC,CSVESGISLNEQFF
TRBJ1-2,.,many,TRBV2,TGTGCCAGCGGGGTCAAAAACTATGGCTACACCTTC,CASGVKNYGYTF
TRBJ2-4,.,few,TRBV3-1,TGTGCCAGCAGCCAAGGGGTAGGGTGGGGAACCAAAAACATTCAGTACTTC,CASSQGVGWGTKNIQYF
TRBJ1-3,.,few,TRBV6-2/TRBV6-3,TGTGCCAGCAGTTACGGAGACCTGGAATCCTCTGGAAACACCATATATTTT,CASSYGDLESSGNTIYF
TRBJ1-2,.,many,TRBV6-1,TGTGCCAGCCGCCCGGTCAGGCAGACTAACTATGGCTACACCTTC,CASRPVRQTNYGYTF
TRBJ2-5,.,many,TRBV6-1,TGTGCCAGCAGTGACGGGGTTGCGGAGACCCAGTACTTC,CASSDGVAETQYF
TRBJ1-2,.,.,TRBV9,TGTGCCAGCAGCGTAATGTGGGTTAGCGGGGATTATCGCTACACCTTC,CASSVMWVSGDYRYTF
TRBJ2-7,TRBD2,many,TRBV2,TGTGCCAGCAGTGAAAGACTAGCGGGACGTGACGAGCAGTACTTC,CASSERLAGRDEQYF
TRBJ1-1,.,few,TRBV10-3,TGTGCCATCAGTGAGTCGATTGGACCCTCGGATGGAGCTTTCTTT,CAISESIGPSDGAFF
TRBJ1-1,.,many,TRBV10-3,TGTGCCATCAGTGAGTCGACGGCCTGGGGAGCTTTCTTT,CAISESTAWGAFF
TRBJ2-6,.,few,TRBV24-1,TGTGCCACCCAGATGAGGGGCTTCCGCTCTGGGGCCAACGTCCTGACTTTC,CATQMRGFRSGANVLTF
TRBJ1-1,TRBD1,many,TRBV18,TGTGCCAGCTCAGGGACAGGCGGAAACACTGAAGCTTTCTTT,CASSGTGGNTEAFF
TRBJ2-7,TRBD1,.,TRBV11-3,TGTGCCAGCAGCCGGGGAGACAGGGCTACCTACGAGCAGTACTTC,CASSRGDRATYEQYF
TRBJ2-3,.,.,TRBV15,TGTGCCACCAGCAAAAAATCCAGTGGCCAGGGACGCACAGATACGCAGTATTTT,CATSKKSSGQGRTDTQYF
TRBJ2-1,.,many,TRBV11-1,TGTGCCAGCAGCCGGGGGAGGTCTGGGACCAATGAGCAGTTCTTC,CASSRGRSGTNEQFF
TRBJ2-7,TRBD2,few,TRBV29-1,TGCAGCGTTGGGGACTACTACGAGCAGTACTTC,CSVGDYYEQYF
TRBJ1-1,.,few,TRBV15,TGTGCCACCAGCAGAGCCCGAAGCGTCTCTGGGACTGAAGCTTTCTTT,CATSRARSVSGTEAFF
TRBJ1-6,TRBD1,.,TRBV9,TGTGCCAGCAGCGTAGAACAGGGGTTATCACCCCTCCACTTT,CASSVEQGLSPLHF
TRBJ1-2,.,.,TRBV5-1,TGCGCCAGCAGCTTGGAAGGGGAGATGGTCTATGGCTACACCTTC,CASSLEGEMVYGYTF
TRBJ2-7,TRBD2,few,TRBV20-1,TGCAGTGCCCCGAGAGCGGGAGGGCCGTACGAGCAGTACTTC,CSAPRAGGPYEQYF
TRBJ2-2,TRBD2,few,TRBV7-9,TGTGCCAGCCAACCTATTAGCGGGATCACCGGGGAGCTGTTTTTT,CASQPISGITGELFF
TRBJ1-1,TRBD1,few,TRBV6-1,TGTGCCAGCACCTCGGGGACAGCATACACTGAAGCTTTCTTT,CASTSGTAYTEAFF
TRBJ2-7,.,few,TRBV20-1,TGCAGTGACCCTACGCCGCGGTCGGGGGCCCAGTACTTC,CSDPTPRSGAQYF
TRBJ1-1,TRBD1,few,TRBV3-1,TGTGCCAGCAGTCGCACAGGGGGCTCTGAAGCTTTCTTT,CASSRTGGSEAFF
TRBJ1-5,.,few,TRBV7-2,TGTGCCAGCAGCCAAGATGTAGCCAATCCTAGCAATCAGCCCCAGCATTTT,CASSQDVANPSNQPQHF
TRBJ2-4,TRBD2,.,TRBV7-2,TGTGCCAGCAGCGATCGGACTAGCGGGAGTTTGAGCGGTGCCAAAAACATTCAGTACTTC,CASSDRTSGSLSGAKNIQYF